This T cell receptor (beta chain) is from a study of CD8 T cells in ankylosing spondylitis. The CDR3 has 11 residues. The V end lost 7 bases, the J end lost 4 bases, and 8 bases lay between the germline ends. Germline V lookup: CDR1 SGHKS, CDR2 YYEKEE (reference sequence). TCRdb processed the 5' RACE reads anew with MiXCR; each CDR3 protein has one entry. The profile shows some 130,000 distinct CDR3 sequences, 7.5% to 9.5% of them singletons. Material for sequencing was synovial fluid, either unsorted or a sorted T cell fraction (not recorded which). The chain links TRBV5-5 to TRBJ2-5; no reliable D call. This sequence was found in a male donor with ankylosing spondylitis. The CDR3 sequence: CASRFGETQYF. The CDR3 nucleotides are TGTGCCAGCCGATTTGGAGAGACCCAGTACTTC. The whole variable domain, remainder taken from reference TRBV5-5 and TRBJ2-5, is DAGVTQSPTHLIKTRGQQVTLRCSPISGHKSVSWYQQVLGQGPQFIFQYYEKEERGRGNFPDRFSARQFPNYSSELNVNALLLGDSALYLCASRFGETQYFGPGTRLLVL.